The entry that follows covers one TCR beta chain sequence. Antigen specificity is unknown. The protocol was immunoSEQ multiplex PCR, while the TCRdb copy is restricted to in-frame clones and leaves out a portion. The sample has 150,000 to 200,000 clones, almost 95% seen once; the top ten hold around 2.5%. V was shortened by 9 bases and J by 8 bases, with 17 bases between the two germline ends. The germline CDR1 and CDR2 sequences are MNHEY and SMNVEV (reference sequence). The CDR3 covers 13 residues. The data were taken from a study of T cell responses to AZD1222 COVID-19 vaccine. In the study overall: Both about-4-week and about-12-week second-dose recipients were combined.

Findings and caveats of the study: Repertoires were obtained solely post-peak T cell response.

This sample comprised peripheral blood, obtained on day 0 of AZD1222 vaccination. The J gene is TRBJ2-1, the V gene TRBV27, with a tentative D call TRBD2 (7 bases). The sequence derives from an adult in good health. CDR3 DNA sequence: TGTGCCAGGAGGGGGAGGGCCTCGGATGAGCAGTTCTTC. Translating it yields CARRGRASDEQFF.